The 28 T cell receptor beta chains in this list originate from one sample, sequenced in a study of cytomegalovirus exposure and HLA in healthy donors (dated by TCRdb to about 2017). Libraries were prepared through the immunoSEQ multiplex PCR assay. The multiplex PCR relied on a mix of 60 forward primers for TCR Vbeta segments and 13 reverse primers for TCR Jbeta segments. Not all clones reach the TCRdb copy of this immuneACCESS table, which keeps in-frame sequences only. Checked studies attribute under half of the gap to unresolved V genes and leave the rest unexplained. The sample table records around 150,000 clones; 80% of these occur just once. More than 9.5% of the sample is in the top ten clones. The sequenced sample consisted of PBMCs. Receptor source: a man between 18 and 35 years old in good health and CMV-seropositive.

The genes are TRBV7-8 and TRBJ1-5, with 8 nucleotides matching TRBD1. V lost 1 base and J lost 5; bases outside the gene matches: 7. Germline CDR1 is SGHVS and CDR2 is FQNEAQ. This CDR3 comprises 16 residues. CDR3 bases: TGTGCCAGCAGCTTAGATGGACAGGGCTGGGATCAGCCCCAGCATTTT. Protein: CASSLDGQGWDQPQHF.

The V and J genes are TRBV7-2 and TRBJ1-2; a possible D gene is TRBD1 (5 bases). Germline V gene lookup returns CDR1 SGHTA and CDR2 FQGNSA. The CDR3 runs 16 residues. The V and J ends lost 1 base and 8 bases respectively, with 20 bases between them. In DNA, the CDR3 is TGTGCCAGCAGCTTAGAAGGGACTCATCGAGCGGGGGGCTACACCTTC. Encoded protein: CASSLEGTHRAGGYTF.

The chain joins TRBV19 to TRBJ1-2; 8 nucleotides match TRBD1. Germline V gives CDR1 LNHDA, CDR2 SQIVND (reference sequence). The J segment lost 6 bases and the V segment lost 1 base, leaving 10 bases of the junction unmatched. This CDR3 region has 16 residues. The CDR3 sequence is CASSIATSQGEDGYTF. Here the CDR3 DNA reads TGTGCCAGTAGTATAGCGACCTCACAGGGGGAGGATGGCTACACCTTC.

The chain joins TRBV7-2 to TRBJ2-1; the D is unclear. V was pared by 4 bases and J by 1 base, with 11 bases between. This CDR3 has 15 amino acids. The V gene's germline CDR1 is SGHTA and CDR2 FQGNSA. CDR3 in amino acids: CASSSAPGSYNEQFF. The CDR3 DNA reads TGTGCCAGCAGCTCGGCCCCAGGATCCTACAATGAGCAGTTCTTC.

Details on this clone: The sample contains more than one DNA sequence encoding this CDR3. J is TRBJ2-1 and V is TRBV30, with a possible D match to TRBD1 (6 bases). The CDR3 runs to 12 residues. V lost 0 bases, J lost 8 bases, and 8 bases lay in between. Germline V CDR1 and CDR2: GTSNPN, SVGIG (reference sequence). As DNA, the CDR3 is TGTGCCTGGAGTGTTGGGGGCGATGAGCAGTTCTTC. Its translation is CAWSVGGDEQFF.

The rearrangement joins TRBV2 to TRBJ2-3, with TRBD1 matching 9 bases. Trimming removed 5 bases from V and 3 bases from J; junction bases left unmatched: 18. Germline V gene lookup returns CDR1 SNHLY and CDR2 FYNNEI. This CDR3 contains 19 residues. CDR3 bases: TGTGCCAGCAGTTTGGACAGGGGTTGGGCCACGGAAAGGACAGATACGCAGTATTTT. This encodes CASSLDRGWATERTDTQYF.

The chain has TRBV11-1 and TRBJ2-7; a possible D gene is TRBD1 (6 bases). The CDR3 runs to 15 residues. CDR1 is SGHAT, CDR2 FQDESV, per germline (reference sequence). Trimming shortened V by 2 bases and J by 0 bases, and 11 bases separated the two germline ends. The CDR3 loop reads CASSLFPGASYEQYF. CDR3 in DNA: TGTGCCAGCAGCTTATTTCCAGGGGCCTCCTACGAGCAGTACTTC.

The V and J genes are TRBV7-9 and TRBJ1-4; D remains unclear. Trimming took off 5 bases at V and 7 bases at J, with 11 bases between the two ends. Germline CDR1 and CDR2: SEHNR and FQNEAQ (reference sequence). The CDR3 runs 13 residues. This CDR3 is CASSPLSLEKLFF. The DNA of the CDR3 is TGTGCCAGCAGCCCTCTCTCTCTTGAAAAACTGTTTTTT.

The chain links TRBV29-1 to TRBJ1-4, with 10 bases lining up with TRBD1. The CDR3 totals 12 residues. Germline values: CDR1 SQVTM, CDR2 ANQGSEA. The ends lost 7 bases at V and 6 bases at J; junction bases unmatched: 2. This chain's CDR3 is CSGGQGYEKLFF. The CDR3 DNA sequence: TGCAGCGGGGGACAGGGGTATGAAAAACTGTTTTTT.

The chain has TRBV4-3 and TRBJ2-1; the D is unclear. This CDR3 has 14 residues. Germline assignment: CDR1 LGHNA and CDR2 YSLEER. V lost 4 bases and J lost 0, with 7 bases in between. For the CDR3, the DNA is TGCGCCAGCAGCCGACTCTCCTCCTACAATGAGCAGTTCTTC. Encoded protein: CASSRLSSYNEQFF.

This chain uses TRBV19 with TRBJ1-5; 7 bases agree with TRBD1. The J segment lost 0 bases and the V segment lost 3 bases, leaving 8 bases of the junction unmatched. This CDR3 contains 17 residues. CDR1 is LNHDA and CDR2 is SQIVND in the germline V gene (reference sequence). Here the CDR3 reads CASSIKGTDYSNQPQHF. The CDR3 DNA follows: TGTGCCAGTAGTATTAAGGGGACAGACTATAGCAATCAGCCCCAGCATTTT.

The chain recombines TRBV6-6 with TRBJ2-1; possibly TRBD1 for D (6 bases). The V end was cut by 7 bases, the J end by 0 bases, with 13 bases between. The CDR3 has 15 amino acids. CDR1 is MNHNY, CDR2 SVGAGI, per germline (reference sequence). CDR3 sequence: CASIKTGSSYNEQFF. The CDR3 bases are TGTGCCAGCATCAAAACAGGGAGCTCCTACAATGAGCAGTTCTTC.

This chain links TRBV27 with TRBJ1-6; 7 bases line up with TRBD1. With 7 bases clipped from V and 3 bases from J, the junction kept 3 bases outside the gene matches. The germline V gene encodes CDR1 MNHEY and CDR2 SMNVEV (reference sequence). The CDR3 loop spans 14 amino acids. In nucleotides, the CDR3 is TGTGCCAGCACACAGGGGCTCTATAATTCACCCCTCCACTTT. This gives the protein CASTQGLYNSPLHF.

The chain combines TRBV7-2 with TRBJ2-6; D remains unclear. The CDR3 loop spans 16 amino acids. V was cut by 2 bases and J by 0 bases, with 8 bases left in between. Per the germline V gene, CDR1 is SGHTA and CDR2 is FQGNSA. CDR3 in DNA: TGTGCCAGCAGCTTATCGCACAGCTCTGGGGCCAACGTCCTGACTTTC. Translating it yields CASSLSHSSGANVLTF.

This rearrangement joins TRBV20-1 to TRBJ1-2, with TRBD1 identical over 8 bases. V was pared by 7 bases and J by 8 bases, with 6 bases of the junction left unmatched. In germline, CDR1 is DFQATT, CDR2 SNEGSKA (reference sequence). This CDR3 is 11 amino acids long. CDR3 region: CSVTGGGGYTF. CDR3 sequence (DNA): TGCAGTGTTACAGGGGGTGGAGGCTACACCTTC.

The chain uses TRBV7-2 and TRBJ1-5, with TRBD1 matching 7 bases. V dropped 6 bases and J dropped 0; count of bases not matched to a gene: 5. The CDR3 is 15 residues long. CDR1 is SGHTA and CDR2 is FQGNSA in the germline V gene. The CDR3 protein is CASRLTGYSNQPQHF. CDR3 DNA sequence: TGTGCCAGCAGGTTGACAGGGTATAGCAATCAGCCCCAGCATTTT.

The sample holds one count of this clone. The J gene is TRBJ2-3, the V gene TRBV4-3, with D possibly matching TRBD2 (7 bases). V was clipped by 0 bases and J by 8 bases, with 12 bases between them. The CDR3 is made up of 14 amino acids. The germline CDR1 and CDR2 sequences are LGHNA and YSLEER. The CDR3 bases are TGCGCCAGCAGCCAAGATGGGGGGGGCGGTACGCAGTATTTT. It codes for CASSQDGGGGTQYF.

This clone occurred once. CDR3 sequence reads: CASARSFVDTTEAFF. CDR3 nucleotide sequence: TGTGCCAGTGCGCGCAGTTTTGTCGACACGACTGAAGCTTTCTTT. The chain is built from TRBV19 and TRBJ1-1; D remains ambiguous. The V gene's germline CDR1 is LNHDA and CDR2 SQIVND (reference sequence). There are 15 residues in the CDR3. Trimming stripped 8 bases from V and 5 bases from J, with 21 bases between.

V and J are TRBV9 and TRBJ1-3, with 8 bases identical to TRBD1. The germline V gene encodes CDR1 SGDLS and CDR2 YYNGEE. The CDR3 length is 18 residues. With 0 bases clipped from V and 4 bases from J, the junction kept 12 bases outside the gene matches. Here the CDR3 DNA reads TGTGCCAGCAGCGTAGACTTAGGACAGGGTCGGTTCGGAAACACCATATATTTT. This encodes CASSVDLGQGRFGNTIYF.

This chain connects TRBV30 to TRBJ2-7; 10 nucleotides match TRBD1. From germline, CDR1 is GTSNPN and CDR2 SVGIG (reference sequence). This CDR3 is built from 14 residues. The trim removed 1 base at V and 5 bases at J, leaving 5 bases unmatched. DNA of the CDR3: TGTGCCTGGAGTGGACAGGGGGCGGAAGACGAGCAGTACTTC. Its protein is CAWSGQGAEDEQYF.

The chain links TRBV7-6 to TRBJ2-7; the D gene is possibly TRBD1 (6 bases). Germline CDR1 reads SGHVS; CDR2 reads FNYEAQ. This CDR3 spans 15 amino acids. V was pared by 1 base and J by 3 bases, with 13 bases between. CDR3 coding DNA: TGTGCCAGCAGCTTAGATGGGGACATGATCTACGAGCAGTACTTC. Its protein product is CASSLDGDMIYEQYF.

This chain links TRBV27 with TRBJ2-7; 7 nucleotides align to TRBD1. In germline, CDR1 is MNHEY, CDR2 SMNVEV (reference sequence). V gave up 6 bases and J gave up 6 bases; unmatched junction bases: 11. This CDR3 spans 14 amino acids. The CDR3: CASRTTGQPGEQYF. The CDR3, as DNA: TGTGCCAGCAGGACTACGGGACAGCCCGGCGAGCAGTACTTC.

This chain connects TRBV10-3 to TRBJ1-1; unclear D gene. Germline V gene data show CDR1 as ENHRY and CDR2 as SYGVKD. Trimming shortened V by 2 bases and J by 2 bases, and 6 bases separated the two germline ends. The length of the CDR3 is 13 residues. CDR3 protein: CAISEEDNTEAFF. The CDR3 DNA reads TGTGCCATCAGTGAGGAGGATAACACTGAAGCTTTCTTT.

In its sample, this clone was seen a few times. The chain is built from TRBV19 and TRBJ2-2; D unresolved. The CDR3 is 16 residues long. Between the trimmed V and J ends, which lost 7 bases and 1 base, there was a span of 16 bases. CDR1 and CDR2 (germline): LNHDA, SQIVND (reference sequence). The CDR3 is CASTPLAARNTGELFF. CDR3 bases: TGTGCCAGTACCCCTTTGGCGGCCAGGAACACCGGGGAGCTGTTTTTT.

V is TRBV5-1 and J is TRBJ1-2, with D possibly TRBD1 on 5 matching bases. The CDR3 covers 13 residues. Trimming left V 0 bases short and J 8 bases short, with 11 bases between. Germline V gene lookup returns CDR1 SGHRS and CDR2 YFSETQ. The CDR3 nucleotides are TGCGCCAGCAGCTTGGAGGTACGGGGGGGCTACACCTTC. Amino acids: CASSLEVRGGYTF.

This clone came up once. This sequence joins TRBV7-3 and TRBJ2-7; the D gene is possibly TRBD1 (6 bases). This CDR3 contains 16 residues. V lost 1 base and J 2 bases, leaving 15 bases between the germline ends. Germline values: CDR1 SGHTA, CDR2 FQGTGA. The CDR3 DNA is TGTGCCAGCAGCTTAAGTCCGGGACACCCAGCCTACGAGCAGTACTTC. The encoded protein is CASSLSPGHPAYEQYF.

This clone has more than one count but fewer than ten. The chain has TRBV7-8 and TRBJ2-1; 12 bases agree with TRBD2. Germline V gives CDR1 SGHVS, CDR2 FQNEAQ. Trimming cost V 1 base and J 1 base; bases outside gene matches: 2. This CDR3 spans 17 amino acids. CDR3 region: CASSLGGLAGSYNEQFF. The CDR3 DNA follows: TGTGCCAGCAGCTTAGGGGGACTAGCGGGTTCCTACAATGAGCAGTTCTTC.

The genes are TRBV25-1 and TRBJ2-1; the match to TRBD1 covers 8 bases. The CDR3 is 15 amino acids. Germline V CDR1 and CDR2: MGHDK, SYGVNS. V was clipped by 3 bases and J by 7 bases; unmatched bases: 8. CDR3 nucleotides: TGTGCCAGCAGTGACCCCAACAGGGGGTGGAATGAGCAGTTCTTC. As protein: CASSDPNRGWNEQFF.